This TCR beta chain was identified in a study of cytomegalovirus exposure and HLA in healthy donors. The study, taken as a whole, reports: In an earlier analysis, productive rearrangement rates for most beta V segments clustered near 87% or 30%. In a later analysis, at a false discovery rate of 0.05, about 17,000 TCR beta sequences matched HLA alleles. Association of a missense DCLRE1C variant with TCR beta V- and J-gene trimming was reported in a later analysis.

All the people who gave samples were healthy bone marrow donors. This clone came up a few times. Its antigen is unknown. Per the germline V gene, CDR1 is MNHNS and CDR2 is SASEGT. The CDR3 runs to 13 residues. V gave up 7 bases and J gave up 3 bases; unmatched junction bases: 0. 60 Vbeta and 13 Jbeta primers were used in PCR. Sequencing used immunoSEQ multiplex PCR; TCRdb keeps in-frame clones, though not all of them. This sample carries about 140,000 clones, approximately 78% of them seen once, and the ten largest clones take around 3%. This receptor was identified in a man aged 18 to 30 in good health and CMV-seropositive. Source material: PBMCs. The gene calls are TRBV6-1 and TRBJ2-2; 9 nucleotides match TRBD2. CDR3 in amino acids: CASTSGDTGELFF. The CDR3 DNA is TGTGCCAGCACTAGCGGGGACACCGGGGAGCTGTTTTTT.